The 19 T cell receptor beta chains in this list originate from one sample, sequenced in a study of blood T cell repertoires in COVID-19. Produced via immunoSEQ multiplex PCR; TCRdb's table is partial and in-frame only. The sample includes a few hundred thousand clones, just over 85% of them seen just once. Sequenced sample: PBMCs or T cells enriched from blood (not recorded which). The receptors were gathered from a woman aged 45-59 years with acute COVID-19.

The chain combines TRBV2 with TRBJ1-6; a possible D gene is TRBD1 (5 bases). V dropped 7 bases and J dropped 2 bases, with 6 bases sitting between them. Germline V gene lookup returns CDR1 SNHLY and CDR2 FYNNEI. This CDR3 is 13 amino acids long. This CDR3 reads CASTGPYNSPLHF. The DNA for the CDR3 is TGTGCCAGCACAGGGCCCTATAATTCACCCCTCCACTTT. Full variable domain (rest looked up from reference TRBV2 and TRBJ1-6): EPEVTQTPSHQVTQMGQEVILRCVPISNHLYFYWYRQILGQKVEFLVSFYNNEISEKSEIFDDQFSVERPDGSNFTLKIRSTKLEDSAMYFCASTGPYNSPLHFGNGTRLTVT.

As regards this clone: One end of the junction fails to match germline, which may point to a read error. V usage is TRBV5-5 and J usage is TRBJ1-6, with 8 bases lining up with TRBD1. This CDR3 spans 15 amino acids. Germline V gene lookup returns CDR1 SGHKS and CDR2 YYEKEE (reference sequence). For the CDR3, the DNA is TGTACCAGCAGCTCAGGGGGCCTAACCAATTCACCCCTCCACTTT. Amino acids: CTSSSGGLTNSPLHF.

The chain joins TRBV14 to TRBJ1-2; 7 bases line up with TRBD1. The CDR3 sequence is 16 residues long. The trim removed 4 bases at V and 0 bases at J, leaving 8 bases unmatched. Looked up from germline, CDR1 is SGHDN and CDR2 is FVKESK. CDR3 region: CASSRVGQLANYGYTF. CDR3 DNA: TGTGCCAGCAGCCGAGTGGGACAGTTAGCTAACTATGGCTACACCTTC.

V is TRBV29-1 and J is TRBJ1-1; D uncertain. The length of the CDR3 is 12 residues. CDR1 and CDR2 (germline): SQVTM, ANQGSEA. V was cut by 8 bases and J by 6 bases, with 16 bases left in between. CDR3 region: CSSGGPGPEAFF. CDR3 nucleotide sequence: TGCAGCTCTGGTGGTCCGGGTCCTGAAGCTTTCTTT.

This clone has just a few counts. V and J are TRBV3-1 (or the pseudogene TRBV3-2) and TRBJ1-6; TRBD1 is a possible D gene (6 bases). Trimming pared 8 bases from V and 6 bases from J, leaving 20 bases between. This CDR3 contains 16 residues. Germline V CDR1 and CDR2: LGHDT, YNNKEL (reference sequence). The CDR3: CASSFWGGGGNSPLHF. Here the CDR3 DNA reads TGTGCCAGCTCCTTTTGGGGAGGGGGTGGTAATTCACCCCTCCACTTT.

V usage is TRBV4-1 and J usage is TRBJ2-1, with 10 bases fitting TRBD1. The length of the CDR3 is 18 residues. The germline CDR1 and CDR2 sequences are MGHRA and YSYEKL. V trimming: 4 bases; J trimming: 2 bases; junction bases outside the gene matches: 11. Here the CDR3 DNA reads TGCGCCAGCAGCCGATTACCCCCAGGACAGGGGGCCTACAATGAGCAGTTCTTC. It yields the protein CASSRLPPGQGAYNEQFF.

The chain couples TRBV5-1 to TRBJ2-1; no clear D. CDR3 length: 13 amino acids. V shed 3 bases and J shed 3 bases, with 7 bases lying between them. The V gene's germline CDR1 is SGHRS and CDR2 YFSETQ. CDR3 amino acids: CASSYIYYNEQFF. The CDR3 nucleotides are TGCGCCAGCAGCTATATATACTACAATGAGCAGTTCTTC.

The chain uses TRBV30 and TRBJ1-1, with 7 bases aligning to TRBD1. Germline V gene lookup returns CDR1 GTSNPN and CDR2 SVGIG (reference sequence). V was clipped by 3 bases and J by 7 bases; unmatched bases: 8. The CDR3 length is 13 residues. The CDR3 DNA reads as TGTGCCTGGAGGACACAGGGGATAGGTGAAGCTTTCTTT. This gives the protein CAWRTQGIGEAFF.

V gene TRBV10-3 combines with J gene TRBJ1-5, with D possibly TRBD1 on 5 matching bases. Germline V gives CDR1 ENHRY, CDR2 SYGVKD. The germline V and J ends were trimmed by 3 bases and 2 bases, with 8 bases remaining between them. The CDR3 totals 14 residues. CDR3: CAISEWGGNQPQHF. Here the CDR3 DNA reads TGTGCCATCAGTGAATGGGGGGGCAATCAGCCCCAGCATTTT.

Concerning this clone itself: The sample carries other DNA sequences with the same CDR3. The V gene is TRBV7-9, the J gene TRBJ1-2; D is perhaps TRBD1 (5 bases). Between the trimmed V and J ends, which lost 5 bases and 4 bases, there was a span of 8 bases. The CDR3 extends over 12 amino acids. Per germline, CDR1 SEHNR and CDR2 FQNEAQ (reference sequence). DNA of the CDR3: TGTGCCAGCAGCAGAGACAGCTATGGCTACACCTTC. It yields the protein CASSRDSYGYTF. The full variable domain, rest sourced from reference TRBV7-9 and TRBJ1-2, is DTGVSQNPRHKITKRGQNVTFRCDPISEHNRLYWYRQTLGQGPEFLTYFQNEAQLEKSRLLSDRFSAERPKGSFSTLEIQRTEQGDSAMYLCASSRDSYGYTFGSGTRLTVV.

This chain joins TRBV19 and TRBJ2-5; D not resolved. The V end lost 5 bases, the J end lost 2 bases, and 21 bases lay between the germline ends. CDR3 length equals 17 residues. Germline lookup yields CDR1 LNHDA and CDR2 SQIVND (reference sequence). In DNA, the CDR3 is TGTGCCAGTAGTCCGAGGTTTTTTGCATCGGTACAAGAGACCCAGTACTTC. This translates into CASSPRFFASVQETQYF.

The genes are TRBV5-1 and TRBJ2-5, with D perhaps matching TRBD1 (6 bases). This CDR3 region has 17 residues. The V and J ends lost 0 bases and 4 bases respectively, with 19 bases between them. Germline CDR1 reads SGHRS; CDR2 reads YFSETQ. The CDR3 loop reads CASSLGVTGGGRETQYF. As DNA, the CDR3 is TGCGCCAGCAGCTTGGGGGTGACAGGTGGTGGGCGAGAGACCCAGTACTTC.

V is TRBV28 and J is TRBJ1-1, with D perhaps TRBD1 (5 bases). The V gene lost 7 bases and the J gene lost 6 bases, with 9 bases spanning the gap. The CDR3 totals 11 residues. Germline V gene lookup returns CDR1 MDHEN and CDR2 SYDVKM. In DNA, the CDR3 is TGTGCCAGCACCCGGACACCTGAAGCTTTCTTT. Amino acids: CASTRTPEAFF.

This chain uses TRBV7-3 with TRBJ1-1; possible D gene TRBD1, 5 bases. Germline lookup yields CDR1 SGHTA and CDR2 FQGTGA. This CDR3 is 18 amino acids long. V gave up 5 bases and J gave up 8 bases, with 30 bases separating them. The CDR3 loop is CASSTYPSSSLSGGEAFF. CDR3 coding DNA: TGTGCCAGCAGCACATACCCATCGTCCAGCCTCAGCGGGGGGGAAGCTTTCTTT.

This CDR3 reads CASSFGTRATNEQFF. The CDR3, as DNA: TGTGCCAGCAGCTTTGGGACTAGGGCGACTAATGAGCAGTTCTTC. The chain links TRBV13 to TRBJ2-1; TRBD2 agrees at 8 bases. The J segment lost 7 bases and the V segment lost 3 bases, leaving 8 bases of the junction unmatched. This CDR3 region has 15 residues. In germline, CDR1 is PRHDT, CDR2 FYEKMQ (reference sequence). The full variable domain, in which reference TRBV13 and TRBJ2-1 provide the parts outside the CDR3, is AAGVIQSPRHLIKEKRETATLKCYPIPRHDTVYWYQQGPGQDPQFLISFYEKMQSDKGSIPDRFSAQQFSDYHSELNMSSLELGDSALYFCASSFGTRATNEQFFGPGTRLTVL.

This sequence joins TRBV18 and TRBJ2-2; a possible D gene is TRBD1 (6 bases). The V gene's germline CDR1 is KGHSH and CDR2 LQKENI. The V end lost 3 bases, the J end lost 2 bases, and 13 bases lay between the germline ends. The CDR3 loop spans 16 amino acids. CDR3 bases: TGTGCCAGCTCACCGCAATGGACAGTCAACACCGGGGAGCTGTTTTTT. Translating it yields CASSPQWTVNTGELFF.

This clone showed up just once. The CDR3 loop is CASSQGVLGLAGGETQYF. CDR3 nucleotide sequence: TGTGCCAGCAGCCAGGGGGTCTTGGGACTAGCGGGGGGAGAGACCCAGTACTTC. The rearrangement joins TRBV4-2 to TRBJ2-5, with 15 bases aligning to TRBD2. Germline lookup yields CDR1 LGHNA and CDR2 YNFKEQ. J gave up 4 bases and V 3 bases, and 9 bases lay outside the gene matches. This CDR3 comprises 18 residues.

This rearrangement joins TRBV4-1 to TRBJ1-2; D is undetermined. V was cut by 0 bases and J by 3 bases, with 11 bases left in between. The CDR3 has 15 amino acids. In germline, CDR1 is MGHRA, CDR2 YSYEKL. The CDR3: CASSQDPNGDYGYTF. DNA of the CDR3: TGCGCCAGCAGCCAAGACCCCAACGGGGACTATGGCTACACCTTC.

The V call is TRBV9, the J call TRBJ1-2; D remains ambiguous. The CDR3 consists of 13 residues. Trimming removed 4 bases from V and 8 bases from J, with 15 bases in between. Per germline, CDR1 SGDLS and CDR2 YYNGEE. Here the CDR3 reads CASSPQAGNGYTF. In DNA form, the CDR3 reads TGTGCCAGCAGCCCCCAGGCGGGGAACGGCTACACCTTC.